Listed below are T cell receptor beta chains from one sample, sequenced in a study of STAT3 mutations in large granular lymphocyte leukemia. Assay used: immunoSEQ multiplex PCR; TCRdb lists only in-frame clones, some missing. This table holds some 7,000 clones, less than 60% found once. The material sequenced was peripheral blood mononuclear cells. The receptor set was obtained from a boy under 18 with T-cell large granular lymphocyte leukemia. Some clones in this sample may be carry-over from other donors' samples. The CDR3 runs from the conserved cysteine through the conserved F or W. The D gene is left open where the match is weak. Clone sizes are given selectively: once, few, many, or a class where the clone is expanded.

>TRBJ1-6|TRBV6-5|few|NA
CASSLQGRFSPLHF
>TRBJ2-2|TRBV30|NA|TRBD1
CACAGTGVAGELFF
>TRBJ2-7|TRBV10-3|NA|NA
CAILRQVGDEQYF
>TRBJ2-1|TRBV29-1|few|NA
CSVELLDEQFF
>TRBJ2-7|TRBV2|few|TRBD1
CANLGVGQRYYEQYF
>TRBJ2-7|TRBV29-1|few|NA
CSVLYEQYF
>TRBJ1-1|TRBV7-9|NA|NA
CASSFRNTEAFF
>TRBJ2-7|TRBV25-1|NA|NA
CASSVAGTYEQYF
>TRBJ1-6|TRBV6-1|NA|TRBD1
CASSTGGESPLHF
>TRBJ2-7|TRBV6-5|once|NA
CASSFETGDYYEQYF
>TRBJ2-7|TRBV10-1|NA|NA
CASRNYDNSYEQYF
>TRBJ2-7|TRBV7-8|NA|NA
CASSLVGGRGGYEQYF
>TRBJ1-4|TRBV5-4|NA|NA
CASSLLGRTNEKLFF
>TRBJ2-3|TRBV18|NA|NA
CASSPPGAPTDTQYF
>TRBJ2-1|TRBV5-1|NA|NA
CASSRVDEQFF
>TRBJ1-3|TRBV5-1|NA|NA
CASSPVLVGSSGNTIYF
>TRBJ1-1|TRBV4-3|NA|NA
CASSRQVNTEAFF
>TRBJ1-1|TRBV5-8|NA|NA
CASSPGRENTEAFF
>TRBJ2-3|TRBV5-1|NA|NA
CASSLSDTQYF
>TRBJ2-1|TRBV5-1|NA|TRBD2
CASKGGSVNNEQFF